The clone carrying this T cell receptor beta chain came up many times. Its antigen is unidentified. The diagnostic basis comprised clinical symptoms, serum thyroxine and TRAb, thyroid ultrasound and orbital computed tomography. Source material for PBMCs was around 10 ml fresh peripheral blood. TCR beta CDR3 regions were amplified from RNA transcripts. HTBI primers were employed in a first-round RT-PCR of the TCR CDR3. MiXCR, run by TCRdb on the multiplex PCR reads, gives a single entry per CDR3 protein. The repertoire holds 300,000 to 450,000 distinct CDR3 sequences, with roughly 13% as singletons. The record originates from a study of T cells in Graves' hyperthyroidism and ophthalmopathy. As for the study in general: Prior to any treatment, at the point of initial diagnosis, peripheral blood was collected.

General study points: Most thyroid-expanded clonotypes above 0.001 were also found in blood.

Trimming cost V 7 bases and J 6 bases, with 12 bases left between them. The CDR3 spans 13 residues. CDR1 is SNHLY, CDR2 FYNNEI, per germline. The sample consisted of blood. The receptor was isolated from a woman aged 55-75 years with Graves' hyperthyroidism. This sequence joins TRBV2 and TRBJ2-2; D ambiguous. The CDR3 DNA sequence: TGTGCCAGCAACCTGGCCTTCGCCGGGGAGCTGTTTTTT. Translated, it gives CASNLAFAGELFF.